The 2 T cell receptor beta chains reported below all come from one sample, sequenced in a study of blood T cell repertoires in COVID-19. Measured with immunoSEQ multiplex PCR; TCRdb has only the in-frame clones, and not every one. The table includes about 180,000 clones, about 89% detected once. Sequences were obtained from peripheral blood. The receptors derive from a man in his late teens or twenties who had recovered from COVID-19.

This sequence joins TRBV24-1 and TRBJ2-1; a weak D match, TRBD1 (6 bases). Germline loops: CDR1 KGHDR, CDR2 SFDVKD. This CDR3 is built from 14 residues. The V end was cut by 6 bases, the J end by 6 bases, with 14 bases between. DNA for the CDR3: TGTGCCACCAGTCTATCCGGGACATCCAATGAGCAGTTCTTC. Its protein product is CATSLSGTSNEQFF.

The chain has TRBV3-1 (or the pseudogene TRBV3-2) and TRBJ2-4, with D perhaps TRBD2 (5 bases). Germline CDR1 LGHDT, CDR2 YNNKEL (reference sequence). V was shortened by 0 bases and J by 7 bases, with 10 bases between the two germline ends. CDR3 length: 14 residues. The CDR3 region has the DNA TGTGCCAGCAGCCAAGAGGGGAGTATGAACATTCAGTACTTC. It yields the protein CASSQEGSMNIQYF.